This T cell receptor beta chain was profiled in a study of T cell responses to AZD1222 COVID-19 vaccine. The study, taken as a whole, reports: Every sample of the repertoires postdated the peak T cell response. White British ancestry dominated among donors, who included more females, and clonal diversity was possibly underestimated. Unmutated variant regions are reportedly the target of nearly half of TCRs that are spike-specific. It was only a handful of AZD1222 recipients who were seropositive at baseline.

Using immunoSEQ multiplex PCR, the repertoire was profiled, and TCRdb retains in-frame clones only, with some absent. The sample records over 65,000 clones, around 73% being singletons. The V gene's germline CDR1 is ENHRY and CDR2 SYGVKD. CDR3 size: 12 residues. Trimming took 11 bases from V and 0 from J, leaving 11 bases between them. As for this clone: Its antigen remains unidentified.

Sequencing was performed on peripheral blood, taken on day 0 of AZD1222 vaccination. The chain recombines TRBV10-3 with TRBJ2-7; tentatively, D is TRBD1 or TRBD2 (7 bases each). This receptor was identified in an adult in good health. This chain's CDR3 is CAAGDSSYEQYF. DNA of the CDR3: TGTGCCGCGGGGGACAGCTCCTACGAGCAGTACTTC.